This T cell receptor beta chain is drawn from a study of OX40 agonist ivuxolimab in advanced cancers. Study as a whole: Ivuxolimab, an antibody acting as an agonist of OX40 (CD134), was used to treat patients. Of mixed ages from about 20 to 90 and averaging about 60 years, the group was roughly 83% male. Notes on the study in general: At doses 0.1 to 3.0 mg/kg, CD4+ and CD8+ clones expanded.

Concerning this clone: Its specificity is unknown.

Germline assignment: CDR1 SGHAT and CDR2 FQNNGV. The CDR3 totals 15 residues. With 5 bases removed from V and 4 bases from J, the gap between germline ends came to 17 bases. The assay was immunoSEQ multiplex PCR, and TCRdb's table has in-frame clones only and misses some. In the table there are over 90,000 clones, about 90% of which are singletons. The sample here was CD4+ or CD8+ T cells sorted from blood, taken in a trial of the OX40 agonist ivuxolimab. The chain is built from TRBV11-2 and TRBJ2-5; D tentatively fits TRBD1 or TRBD2 (7 bases each). This clonotype originated in an adult with an advanced solid tumor such as melanoma, head and neck, liver or kidney cancer. This CDR3 reads CASSRGDSGLETQYF. The CDR3 DNA reads as TGTGCCAGCAGCCGGGGGGACAGCGGATTAGAGACCCAGTACTTC. Complete variable domain (other parts from reference TRBV11-2 and TRBJ2-5): EAGVAQSPRYKIIEKRQSVAFWCNPISGHATLYWYQQILGQGPKLLIQFQNNGVVDDSQLPKDRFSAERLKGVDSTLKIQPAKLEDSAVYLCASSRGDSGLETQYFGPGTRLLVL.